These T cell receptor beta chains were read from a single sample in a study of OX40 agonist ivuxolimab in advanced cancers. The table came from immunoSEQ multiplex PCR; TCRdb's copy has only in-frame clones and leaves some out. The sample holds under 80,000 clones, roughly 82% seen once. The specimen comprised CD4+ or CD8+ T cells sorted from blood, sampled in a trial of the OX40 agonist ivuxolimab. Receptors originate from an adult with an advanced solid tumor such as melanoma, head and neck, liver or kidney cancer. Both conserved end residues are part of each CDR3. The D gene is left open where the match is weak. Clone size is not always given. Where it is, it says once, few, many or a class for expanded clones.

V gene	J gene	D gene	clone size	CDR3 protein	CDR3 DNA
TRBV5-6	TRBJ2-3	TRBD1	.	CASSPTGGTDTQYF	TGTGCCAGCAGCCCGACAGGGGGCACAGATACGCAGTATTTT
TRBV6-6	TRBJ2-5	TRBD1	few	CASRFQGDETQYF	TGTGCCAGCAGGTTTCAGGGGGATGAGACCCAGTACTTC
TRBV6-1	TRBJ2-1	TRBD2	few	CASREPGLAGGNEQFF	TGTGCCAGCAGGGAACCGGGACTAGCCGGGGGCAATGAGCAGTTCTTC
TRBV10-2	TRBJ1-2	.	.	CASSRGAGEGGAYGYTF	TGCGCCAGCAGCCGTGGGGCTGGAGAGGGGGGAGCCTATGGCTACACCTTC
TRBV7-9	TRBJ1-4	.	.	CASSTSGATNEKLFF	TGTGCCAGCAGTACTTCAGGGGCAACTAATGAAAAACTGTTTTTT
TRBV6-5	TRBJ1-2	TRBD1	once	CASSGQATFGYGYTF	TGTGCCAGCAGCGGACAGGCCACCTTCGGGTATGGCTACACCTTC
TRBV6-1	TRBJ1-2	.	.	CASSMDLEYGYTF	TGTGCCAGTAGTATGGATTTAGAGTATGGCTACACCTTC
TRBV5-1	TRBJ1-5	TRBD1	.	CASRPDRGNQPQHF	TGCGCCAGCAGACCCGACAGGGGCAATCAGCCCCAGCATTTT
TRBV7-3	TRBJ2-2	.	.	CASSLDKNTGELFF	TGTGCCAGCAGCCTAGACAAGAACACCGGGGAGCTGTTTTTT
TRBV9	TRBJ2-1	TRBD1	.	CASSVGQSYNEQFF	TGTGCCAGCAGCGTGGGACAGTCCTACAATGAGCAGTTCTTC
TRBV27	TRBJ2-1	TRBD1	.	CASSHPQGKEFF	TGTGCCAGCAGTCACCCACAGGGGAAGGAGTTCTTC
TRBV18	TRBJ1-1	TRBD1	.	CASSPKGTGRTDTEAFF	TGTGCCAGCTCACCAAAAGGGACAGGGAGGACGGACACTGAAGCTTTCTTT
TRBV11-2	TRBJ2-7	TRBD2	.	CASSLDTAGGQYEQYF	TGTGCCAGCAGCTTAGATACAGCGGGGGGGCAGTACGAGCAGTACTTC
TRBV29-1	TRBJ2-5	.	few	CSVAEVETQYF	TGCAGCGTTGCAGAAGTCGAGACCCAGTACTTC
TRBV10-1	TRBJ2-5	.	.	CASRAPMEVETQYF	TGCGCCAGCAGGGCACCCATGGAGGTCGAGACCCAGTACTTC
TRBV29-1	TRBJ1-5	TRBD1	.	CSVGQGNQPQHF	TGCAGCGTAGGACAGGGCAATCAGCCCCAGCATTTT
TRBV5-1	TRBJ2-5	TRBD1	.	CASSFPGQGLETQYF	TGCGCCAGCAGCTTCCCCGGACAGGGATTGGAGACCCAGTACTTC
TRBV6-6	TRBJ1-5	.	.	CASSLRGSGNQPQHF	TGTGCCAGCAGTTTAAGAGGATCGGGGAATCAGCCCCAGCATTTT
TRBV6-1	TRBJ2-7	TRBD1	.	CASSEPGGVGEQYF	TGTGCCAGCAGTGAACCAGGGGGAGTCGGCGAGCAGTACTTC
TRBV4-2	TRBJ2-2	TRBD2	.	CASSQPSGLAGGGNTGELFF	TGTGCCAGCAGCCAACCCTCGGGACTAGCGGGAGGTGGGAACACCGGGGAGCTGTTTTTT
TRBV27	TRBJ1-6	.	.	CASSLGAYNSPLHF	TGTGCCAGCAGTTTAGGCGCCTATAATTCACCCCTCCACTTT
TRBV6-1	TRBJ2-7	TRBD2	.	CASAPGRGGYEQYF	TGTGCCAGCGCCCCGGGGAGGGGAGGCTACGAGCAGTACTTC
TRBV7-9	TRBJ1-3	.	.	CASSLRGSGNTIYF	TGTGCCAGCAGCTTGCGGGGATCCGGAAACACCATATATTTT
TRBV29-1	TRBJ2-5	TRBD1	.	CSARGQQEETQYF	TGCAGCGCAAGGGGGCAACAAGAAGAGACCCAGTACTTC
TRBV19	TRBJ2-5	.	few	CASSLDLAQETQYF	TGTGCCAGTAGTCTTGACCTAGCACAAGAGACCCAGTACTTC
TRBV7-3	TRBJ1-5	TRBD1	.	CASSYRDSHSNQPQHF	TGTGCCAGCAGCTACCGGGACAGCCATAGCAATCAGCCCCAGCATTTT
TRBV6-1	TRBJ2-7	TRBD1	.	CASNSGQGYEQYF	TGTGCCAGCAATTCGGGACAGGGGTACGAGCAGTACTTC
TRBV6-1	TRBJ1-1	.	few	CASSEGVRWNTEAFF	TGTGCCAGCAGTGAAGGGGTACGGTGGAACACTGAAGCTTTCTTT
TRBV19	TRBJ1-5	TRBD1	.	CASSTRTGILNQPQHF	TGTGCCAGTAGTACGAGGACAGGTATTCTCAATCAGCCCCAGCATTTT
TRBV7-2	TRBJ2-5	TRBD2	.	CASSRTSGIETQYF	TGTGCCAGCAGCCGTACTAGCGGGATTGAGACCCAGTACTTC
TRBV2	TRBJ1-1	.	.	CASSANTVTEAFF	TGTGCCAGCAGTGCTAACACTGTAACTGAAGCTTTCTTT
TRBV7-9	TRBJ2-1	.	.	CASSLMGEEQFF	TGTGCCAGCAGCTTAATGGGAGAGGAGCAGTTCTTC
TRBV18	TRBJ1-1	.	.	CASSPRRGRDTEAFF	TGTGCCAGCTCACCAAGGCGGGGACGAGACACTGAAGCTTTCTTT
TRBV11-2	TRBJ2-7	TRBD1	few	CASSLNRDSIYEQYF	TGTGCCAGCAGCTTGAACCGGGACAGTATCTACGAGCAGTACTTC
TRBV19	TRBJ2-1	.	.	CASTSRNEQFF	TGTGCCAGTACCAGTAGAAATGAGCAGTTCTTC
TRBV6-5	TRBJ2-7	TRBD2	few	CASSYSTSEPYEQYF	TGTGCCAGCAGTTACTCGACTAGCGAGCCTTACGAGCAGTACTTC
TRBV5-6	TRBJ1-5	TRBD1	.	CASWTGGGNQPQHF	TGTGCCAGCTGGACAGGGGGCGGGAATCAGCCCCAGCATTTT
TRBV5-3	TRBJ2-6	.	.	CARSLLVVHSGANVLTF	TGTGCCAGAAGCTTGTTGGTGGTTCACTCTGGGGCCAACGTCCTGACTTTC
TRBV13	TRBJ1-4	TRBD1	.	CASSLGVTGEDEKLFF	TGTGCCAGCAGCTTGGGAGTGACAGGGGAGGATGAAAAACTGTTTTTT
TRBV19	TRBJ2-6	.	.	CASMIGQSGANVLTF	TGTGCCAGTATGATAGGGCAATCTGGGGCCAACGTCCTGACTTTC
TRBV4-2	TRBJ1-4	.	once	CASSSTVNEKLFF	TGTGCCAGCAGCTCTACAGTTAATGAAAAACTGTTTTTT
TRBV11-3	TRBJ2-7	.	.	CASSLEPEGEQYF	TGTGCCAGCAGCTTGGAGCCGGAGGGGGAGCAGTACTTC
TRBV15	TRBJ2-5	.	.	CATSREQGETQYF	TGTGCCACCAGCAGAGAGCAGGGGGAGACCCAGTACTTC
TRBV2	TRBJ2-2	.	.	CASSEGRGGTGELFF	TGTGCCAGCAGTGAAGGCAGGGGGGGCACCGGGGAGCTGTTTTTT